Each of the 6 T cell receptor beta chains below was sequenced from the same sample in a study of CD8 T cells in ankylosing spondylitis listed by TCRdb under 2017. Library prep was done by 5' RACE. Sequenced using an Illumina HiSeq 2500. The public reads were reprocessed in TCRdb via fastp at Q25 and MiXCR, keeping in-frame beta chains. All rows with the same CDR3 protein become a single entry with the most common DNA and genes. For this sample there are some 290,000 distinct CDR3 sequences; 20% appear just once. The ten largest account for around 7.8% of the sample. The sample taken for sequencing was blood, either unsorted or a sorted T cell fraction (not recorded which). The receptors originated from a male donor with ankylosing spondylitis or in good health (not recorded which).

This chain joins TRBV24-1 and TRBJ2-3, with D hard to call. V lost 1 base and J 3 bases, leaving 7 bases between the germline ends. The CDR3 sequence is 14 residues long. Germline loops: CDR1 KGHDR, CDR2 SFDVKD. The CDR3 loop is CATSDFAQTDTQYF. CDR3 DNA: TGTGCCACCAGTGATTTCGCCCAAACAGATACGCAGTATTTT.

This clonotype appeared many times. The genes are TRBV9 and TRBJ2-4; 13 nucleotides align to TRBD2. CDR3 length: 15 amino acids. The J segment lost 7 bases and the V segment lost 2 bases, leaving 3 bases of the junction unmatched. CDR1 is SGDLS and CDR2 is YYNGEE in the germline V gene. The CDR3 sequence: CASSVGLAGVNIQYF. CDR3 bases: TGTGCCAGCAGCGTCGGACTAGCGGGAGTTAACATTCAGTACTTC. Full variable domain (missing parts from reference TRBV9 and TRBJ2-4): DSGVTQTPKHLITATGQRVTLRCSPRSGDLSVYWYQQSLDQGLQFLIQYYNGEERAKGNILERFSAQQFPDLHSELNLSSLELGDSALYFCASSVGLAGVNIQYFGAGTRLSVL.

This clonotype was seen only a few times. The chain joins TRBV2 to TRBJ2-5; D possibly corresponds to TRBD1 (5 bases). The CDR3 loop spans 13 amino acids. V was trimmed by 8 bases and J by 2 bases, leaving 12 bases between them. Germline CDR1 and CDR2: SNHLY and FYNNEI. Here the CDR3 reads CASGAERQETQYF. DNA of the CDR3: TGTGCCAGCGGGGCAGAGAGACAAGAGACCCAGTACTTC.

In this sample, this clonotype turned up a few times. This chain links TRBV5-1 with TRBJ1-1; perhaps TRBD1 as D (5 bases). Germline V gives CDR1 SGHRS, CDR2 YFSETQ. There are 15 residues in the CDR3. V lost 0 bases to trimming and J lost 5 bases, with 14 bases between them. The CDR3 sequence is CASSLAAGSGTEAFF. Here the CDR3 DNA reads TGCGCCAGCAGCTTGGCCGCCGGGTCAGGGACTGAAGCTTTCTTT.

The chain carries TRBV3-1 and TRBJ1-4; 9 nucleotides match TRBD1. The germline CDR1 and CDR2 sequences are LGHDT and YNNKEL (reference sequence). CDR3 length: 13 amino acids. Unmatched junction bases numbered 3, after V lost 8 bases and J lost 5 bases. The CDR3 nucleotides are TGTGCCAGCCGTGGACAGGGGAATGAAAAACTGTTTTTT. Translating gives CASRGQGNEKLFF. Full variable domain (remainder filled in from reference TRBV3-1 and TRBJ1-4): DTAVSQTPKYLVTQMGNDKSIKCEQNLGHDTMYWYKQDSKKFLKIMFSYNNKELIINETVPNRFSPKSPDKAHLNLHINSLELGDSAVYFCASRGQGNEKLFFGSGTQLSVL.

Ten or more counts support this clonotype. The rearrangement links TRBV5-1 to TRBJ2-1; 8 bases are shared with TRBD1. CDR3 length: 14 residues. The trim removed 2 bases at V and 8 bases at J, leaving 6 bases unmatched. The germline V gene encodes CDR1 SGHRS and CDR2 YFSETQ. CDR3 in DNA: TGCGCCAGCAGCTTCGGACAGGGACAGGATGAGCAGTTCTTC. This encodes CASSFGQGQDEQFF.